A selection of T cell receptor beta chains follows, all from one sample in a study of T cells in Graves' hyperthyroidism and ophthalmopathy. Via MiXCR, TCRdb re-called the multiplex PCR reads, giving one row per CDR3 protein. The data contain 650,000 to 750,000 distinct CDR3 sequences, around 15% of them singletons. Sequenced input: blood. The origin of the receptors is a woman between 18 and 29 years old with Graves' hyperthyroidism. CDR3s include the opening cysteine and the closing phenylalanine or tryptophan. The D gene is left open where the match is weak. Not all rows give a size; the values are once, few, many and, for expanded clones, a class.

.,TRBJ1-1,few,15,TRBV4-1,TGCGCCAGCAGCCAGAGAGCAGGGATGAACACTGAAGCTTTCTTT,CASSQRAGMNTEAFF
.,TRBJ2-5,many,14,TRBV7-3,TGTGCCAGCAGCCCATCCCGGGGGTCGGGGACCCAGTACTTC,CASSPSRGSGTQYF
.,TRBJ2-1,few,15,TRBV3-1,TGTGCCAGCAGCCAGTTGGCAGTCTCCTACAATGAGCAGTTCTTC,CASSQLAVSYNEQFF
TRBD1,TRBJ1-1,few,14,TRBV20-1,TGCAGTGCTACGACAGGGGAAGGGGACACTGAAGCTTTCTTT,CSATTGEGDTEAFF
TRBD1,TRBJ1-5,.,16,TRBV3-1,TGTGCCAGCAGCCCCGCAGGACAGGGTGGCAATCAGCCCCAGCATTTT,CASSPAGQGGNQPQHF
TRBD2,TRBJ2-1,many,16,TRBV6-1,TGTGCCAGCAGTGAGACGGCTAGCGGGAGGTTCTATGAGCAGTTCTTC,CASSETASGRFYEQFF
.,TRBJ2-7,.,15,TRBV4-1,TGCGCCAGCAGCCAAGATGACCTGCCCAGTCGCGAGCAGTACTTC,CASSQDDLPSREQYF
.,TRBJ2-4,.,16,TRBV24-1,TGTGCCACCAGTGATTTTCGCCCAGGGGCGGGAAACATTCAGTACTTC,CATSDFRPGAGNIQYF
.,TRBJ1-1,.,14,TRBV6-4,TGTGCCAGCAGGGCAACCACTAGGAACACTGAAGCTTTCTTT,CASRATTRNTEAFF
TRBD1,TRBJ1-5,many,16,TRBV12-3/TRBV12-4,TGTGCCAGCAGTTTGCAAGATACAGGGGGCCATCAGCCCCAGCATTTT,CASSLQDTGGHQPQHF
TRBD1,TRBJ2-4,.,15,TRBV4-1,TGCGCCAGCAGCCACGATCAGGGGGCGGGAAACATTCAGTACTTC,CASSHDQGAGNIQYF
TRBD1,TRBJ2-2,few,15,TRBV12-3/TRBV12-4,TGTGCCAGCCAGCACTCGGGGACAGGCACCGGGGAGCTGTTTTTT,CASQHSGTGTGELFF
.,TRBJ2-2,.,15,TRBV7-9,TGTGCCAGCAGCCCAGGGGTCGTTGTCACCGGGGAGCTGTTTTTT,CASSPGVVVTGELFF
TRBD2,TRBJ2-1,few,16,TRBV28,TGTGCCAGCAGTCCACGTAGCGGGACCTTTTACAATGAGCAGTTCTTC,CASSPRSGTFYNEQFF
TRBD2,TRBJ2-3,.,16,TRBV20-1,TGCAGTGCTAACCTAGCGGAGGGGTTCACCACAGATACGCAGTATTTT,CSANLAEGFTTDTQYF
.,TRBJ2-5,few,16,TRBV7-9,TGTGCCAGCAGCTTAGTGGCCGGGGGGCGTATGGAGACCCAGTACTTC,CASSLVAGGRMETQYF
.,TRBJ1-6,many,14,TRBV12-3/TRBV12-4,TGTGCCAGCAGTCTGGGGGGGAGGAATTCACCCCTCCACTTT,CASSLGGRNSPLHF
.,TRBJ1-1,many,12,TRBV2,TGTGCCAGCAGTGGGCAGGACACTGAAGCTTTCTTT,CASSGQDTEAFF
TRBD1,TRBJ1-2,few,12,TRBV27,TGTGCCAGCAGGAAGACAGGGTTTGGCTACACCTTC,CASRKTGFGYTF
.,TRBJ2-5,many,15,TRBV11-2,TGTGCCAGCAGCTCACTGACTTACCTCCAAGAGACCCAGTACTTC,CASSSLTYLQETQYF
.,TRBJ2-7,many,14,TRBV13,TGTGCCAGCAGTGGAGGTGGTGGGAACTACGAGCAGTACTTC,CASSGGGGNYEQYF
TRBD1,TRBJ2-7,many,13,TRBV28,TGTGCCAGCAGCTACGGACAGGGGATTACGCAGTACTTC,CASSYGQGITQYF
.,TRBJ2-2,many,14,TRBV12-3/TRBV12-4,TGTGCCAGCACCCGGGATCGGTCTACCGGGGAGCTGTTTTTT,CASTRDRSTGELFF
TRBD2,TRBJ2-2,few,16,TRBV6-2/TRBV6-3,TGTGCCAGCAGTTTCCGGACTAGCGGGCGCTCCGGGGAGCTGTTTTTT,CASSFRTSGRSGELFF
.,TRBJ1-3,few,12,TRBV2,TGTGCCAGCCAGGAGACCGGAAACACCATATATTTT,CASQETGNTIYF
.,TRBJ2-7,.,16,TRBV4-1,TGCGCCAGCAGCCAAGATCCTTCACAGGCGATGGGCGAGCAGTACTTC,CASSQDPSQAMGEQYF
.,TRBJ1-5,many,15,TRBV2,TGTGCCAGCAGTGAAGAGACACATAGCAATCAGCCCCAGCATTTT,CASSEETHSNQPQHF
.,TRBJ1-1,many,17,TRBV28,TGTGCCAGCAGTCGCCCCCCCTCACAGGAGGGAAACCCTGAAGCTTTCTTT,CASSRPPSQEGNPEAFF
.,TRBJ2-3,many,14,TRBV18,TGTGCCAGCTCCCAGCGGCCCGTGACAGATACGCAGTATTTT,CASSQRPVTDTQYF
.,TRBJ2-7,.,15,TRBV7-3,TGTGCCAGCAGCCAAGGCGGGGGCCCCTCCTACGAGCAGTACTTC,CASSQGGGPSYEQYF
TRBD2,TRBJ2-3,.,16,TRBV5-4,TGTGCCAGCAGCTCCCCCGGGACTAGCGGGAAGGGTACGCAGTATTTT,CASSSPGTSGKGTQYF
.,TRBJ2-2,many,14,TRBV7-8,TGTGCCAGCAGCTTGGGAGAGCCAACCGGGGAGCTGTTTTTT,CASSLGEPTGELFF
.,TRBJ2-4,many,15,TRBV12-3/TRBV12-4,TGTGCCAGCAGTGGAGAAAGACTAGCCAAAAACATTCAGTACTTC,CASSGERLAKNIQYF
TRBD2,TRBJ2-3,many,16,TRBV28,TGTGCCAGCACCCCAGCGGGAGGGCCGCACGGAGATACGCAGTATTTT,CASTPAGGPHGDTQYF
.,TRBJ2-7,many,15,TRBV7-6,TGTGCCAGCAGCTCCAGGGGGGGCCGGGACTACGAGCAGTACTTC,CASSSRGGRDYEQYF
TRBD2,TRBJ2-1,many,13,TRBV10-3,TGTGCCATCAGCGGGAGGGCCTACAATGAGCAGTTCTTC,CAISGRAYNEQFF
.,TRBJ2-2,.,15,TRBV10-1,TGCGCCAGCAGTGAGGGGGCAGGTTACAGCGGGGAGCTGTTTTTT,CASSEGAGYSGELFF
TRBD1,TRBJ2-4,few,15,TRBV11-3,TGTGCCAGCAGCTTATGGTCGGGACAGGGGGACATTCAGTACTTC,CASSLWSGQGDIQYF
TRBD1,TRBJ1-1,many,14,TRBV30,TGTGCCTACACAGGGGGCAGGACAACCAAAAAAGCTTTCTTT,CAYTGGRTTKKAFF
.,TRBJ2-7,many,15,TRBV12-3/TRBV12-4,TGTGCCAGCACCCTGGTCGGAGAAGGGCGCTACGAGCAGTACTTC,CASTLVGEGRYEQYF
.,TRBJ2-5,many,15,TRBV7-9,TGTGCCAGCAGCAGGACCCGCGAAGGGCGGGAGACCCAGTACTTC,CASSRTREGRETQYF
.,TRBJ2-1,.,12,TRBV7-2,TGTGCCAGCAGCTTTATCGTACAGCTGCAGTTCTTC,CASSFIVQLQFF
TRBD1,TRBJ1-1,.,16,TRBV9,TGTGCCAGCAGCCTTGGACAGGGGGCCGGTAGAACTGAAGCTTTCTTT,CASSLGQGAGRTEAFF
TRBD1,TRBJ2-7,many,15,TRBV28,TGTGCCAGCATCTCCGCCGGGACAGGGTACAACGAGCAGTACTTC,CASISAGTGYNEQYF
TRBD2,TRBJ2-2,few,19,TRBV14,TGTGCCAGCAGCCAGCGGGCTAGCGGGAGTCACGTAGGGACCGGGGAGCTGTTTTTT,CASSQRASGSHVGTGELFF
.,TRBJ1-5,many,14,TRBV2,TGTGCCAGCAGAATACAGGGAAGCAATCAGCCCCAGCATTTT,CASRIQGSNQPQHF
TRBD2,TRBJ2-3,.,14,TRBV5-4,TGTGCCAGCAACCCAAGGGGAGGGACAGATACGCAGTATTTT,CASNPRGGTDTQYF
TRBD1,TRBJ2-7,few,14,TRBV20-1,TGCAGTGCCCCTCGAGAGGACAGGGGATACGAGCAGTACTTC,CSAPREDRGYEQYF
TRBD2,TRBJ2-7,many,14,TRBV7-9,TGTGCCAGCAGGTTGACTAGCGGGAGTGGCGAGCAGTACTTC,CASRLTSGSGEQYF
.,TRBJ2-2,.,12,TRBV24-1,TGTGCCACCAGTGAAGTAGGAGGGGAGCTGTTTTTT,CATSEVGGELFF